The rows below give T cell receptor beta chains drawn from one sample of a study of regulatory T cells in long-lasting Graves disease. TCRdb used MiXCR to reprocess the multiplex PCR reads, holding one entry per CDR3 protein. This table holds 550,000 to 600,000 distinct CDR3 sequences, roughly a sixth found once. The data were also submitted as part of a second study, on T cells in Graves' hyperthyroidism and ophthalmopathy.

The sample was peripheral blood mononuclear cells (PBMCs), taken at new diagnosis, from a patient treated with antithyroid drugs. The receptors here all came from a young man with Graves disease. CDR3s include the opening cysteine and the closing phenylalanine or tryptophan.

v_call,j_call,cdr3_aa
TRBV20-1,TRBJ1-5,CSAAKGSQPQHF
TRBV5-1,TRBJ2-7,CASSLAGTSGRGTYEQYF
TRBV7-8,TRBJ2-1,CASSLSSRNGGGYNEQFF
TRBV28,TRBJ1-3,CASSPSPTGTIYF
TRBV5-1,TRBJ2-7,CASSLVRSYEQYF
TRBV6-1,TRBJ2-1,CASGTDRASYNEQFF
TRBV9,TRBJ2-2,CASSAGTSITGELFF
TRBV19,TRBJ2-1,CASSIRVSSYNEQFF
TRBV7-2,TRBJ2-1,CASSLRSGDNEQFF
TRBV7-3,TRBJ2-2,CASSPLSGGGTGELFF
TRBV28,TRBJ1-6,CASRTEGDGNSPLHF
TRBV5-6,TRBJ2-1,CASSFYASSYNEQFF
TRBV14,TRBJ2-3,CASSPNRRAQYF
TRBV20-1,TRBJ2-3,CSAGAGGDTQYF